Listed here are 6 T cell receptor beta chains from one sample, sequenced in a study of T cell responses to AZD1222 COVID-19 vaccine. Assay used: immunoSEQ multiplex PCR; TCRdb lists only in-frame clones, some missing. The sample consists of 90,000 to 150,000 clones, 86% of them appearing once. This material consisted of peripheral blood, taken 28 days after the second AZD1222 dose. Receptor source: an adult who received the AZD1222 COVID-19 vaccine.

V and J are TRBV18 and TRBJ2-6; TRBD1 is a possible D gene (5 bases). Germline loops: CDR1 KGHSH, CDR2 LQKENI. V lost 3 bases to trimming and J lost 4 bases, with 16 bases between them. This CDR3 has 17 residues. CDR3 in DNA: TGTGCCAGCTCACCCCTCGACATAGGGGAAGGGGCCAACGTCCTGACTTTC. Its translation: CASSPLDIGEGANVLTF.

This clone occurred once. V gene TRBV11-2 combines with J gene TRBJ1-5; perhaps TRBD1 as D (5 bases). V was clipped by 4 bases and J by 4 bases, with 11 bases between them. The length of the CDR3 is 14 residues. Germline V gene sequence: CDR1 SGHAT, CDR2 FQNNGV. The DNA of the CDR3 is TGTGCCAGCAGCTCGGGGGGGTCTAATCAGCCCCAGCATTTT. It codes for CASSSGGSNQPQHF. The variable domain in full, with the rest retrieved from reference TRBV11-2 and TRBJ1-5, is EAGVAQSPRYKIIEKRQSVAFWCNPISGHATLYWYQQILGQGPKLLIQFQNNGVVDDSQLPKDRFSAERLKGVDSTLKIQPAKLEDSAVYLCASSSGGSNQPQHFGDGTRLSIL.

The chain is built from TRBV9 and TRBJ2-1; no definite D call. Germline values: CDR1 SGDLS, CDR2 YYNGEE. The V end lost 3 bases, the J end lost 0 bases, and 10 bases lay between the germline ends. The CDR3 is 15 residues long. The CDR3 protein is CASSDSDGSYNEQFF. The CDR3 coding sequence is TGTGCCAGCAGCGACTCCGATGGCTCCTACAATGAGCAGTTCTTC.

This clone has just a few counts. The chain carries TRBV5-6 and TRBJ1-1, with D perhaps TRBD1 (5 bases). Germline assignment: CDR1 SGHDT and CDR2 YYEEEE. The CDR3 totals 13 residues. V lost 5 bases and J lost 3, with 11 bases in between. DNA of the CDR3: TGTGCCAGCAGGCAGGGCAGGGACACTGAAGCTTTCTTT. It codes for CASRQGRDTEAFF.

The chain joins TRBV28 to TRBJ2-2, with a tentative D call TRBD2 (5 bases). This CDR3 has 13 amino acids. With 11 bases removed from V and 1 base from J, the gap between germline ends came to 11 bases. Germline CDR1 MDHEN, CDR2 SYDVKM. The CDR3 is CAGNSGNTGELFF. The CDR3, as DNA: TGTGCCGGAAACAGCGGGAACACCGGGGAGCTGTTTTTT.

The chain links TRBV5-5 to TRBJ2-3; D is perhaps TRBD2 (6 bases). Trimming shortened V by 4 bases and J by 2 bases, and 20 bases separated the two germline ends. Germline V CDR1 and CDR2: SGHKS, YYEKEE (reference sequence). The CDR3 loop spans 17 amino acids. CDR3 amino acids: CASSGAGSGGVTDTQYF. DNA for the CDR3: TGTGCCAGCAGCGGGGCGGGTAGTGGCGGGGTCACAGATACGCAGTATTTT.